This T cell receptor (beta chain) originates from a study of blood T cells in healthy people across ages (dated by TCRdb to the mid-2010s). With respect to the entire study: In model experiments, template switching captured about one uniquely barcoded TCR beta cDNA molecule for every two T cells. Using deep sequencing normalized with unique cDNA molecular identifiers, the study measured how TCR beta repertoire diversity changes with age. Two additional independent replicas of 1 million unique cDNA reads from the same blood draw were analyzed for two donors (one aged 18 to 30 and one aged 80 or older). Four age groups were formed from the donors: young (average 16 years), middle-aged (around 40), aged (about 62) and long-lived (more than 75). To avoid experimental bias, donors of different ages were randomly spread across the sequencing lanes. Findings and caveats that apply to the study as a whole: Estimates of total diversity based on one million sequenced T cells were regarded as lower bounds and as underestimates. Conclusive comparison of naive and antigen-experienced compartments was prevented by the profiling of bulk unsorted PBMCs. Observed TCR beta diversity correlated strongly with the percentage of naive T cells measured by flow cytometry. Donor CMV infection status was unknown, potentially confounding age-related changes in expanded clonotypes. Compared with the aged group, the long-lived group had more naive CD4+ T cells, fewer expanded clones and increased TCR diversity, suggesting age selection. As age increased, observed TCR beta diversity per million T cells dropped in a roughly linear way, and a significant reduction was already evident by age about 40.

About this clonotype itself: There is no known antigen for this receptor. No much larger clone is present one base from it, and per-base qualities are unavailable.

Deletion took 4 bases off V and 2 bases off J, with a span of 8 bases between the germline ends. CDR1 DFQATT and CDR2 SNEGSKA were looked up in the germline V gene (reference sequence). Its CDR3 holds 12 amino acids, cysteine through phenylalanine. The sequence is cut down to CDR3 DNA, 36 bases in frame from base 1. The library relied on 5' RACE. The sequencing machine was an Illumina HiSeq 2500. A second PCR of about 6 to 11 cycles was run with a J-beta primer mix and a sample-barcoded 5' primer. A unique molecular identifier was introduced onto each TCR beta cDNA molecule by a template-switch 5' adaptor carrying 12 random nucleotides. Each sample yielded at least 3 million CDR3-containing paired-end reads. All of the RNA was converted into first-strand cDNA using the Mint cDNA synthesis kit, with a TRBC-specific oligonucleotide serving as the primer. Following uracil-DNA glycosylase treatment, a first 18-cycle PCR with universal primers M1SS and BC2_uni_R was performed on all cDNA. Under the source paper's analysis protocol: Each sample was normalized by randomly selecting 1 million high-quality reads, each carrying a distinct molecular identifier. Instead of being binned into consensus sequences, reads with shared molecular identifiers were discarded. MiTCR, set to a Q25 quality threshold and the strictest error-elimination algorithm, was used for CDR3 identification, clonotype clustering and error correction. Lower-bound total TCR beta diversity was estimated with a nonparametric unseen species model using Euler transformation. Clones were called with MiXCR by TCRdb after fastp trimmed the public reads at Q25, and only in-frame beta chains were retained. Here each entry gathers all rows of one CDR3 protein and keeps the most common genes and DNA. In this record, the V and J calls reflect TCRdb's handling and not the investigators' own analysis. The sample contains 650,000 to 1,000,000 distinct CDR3 sequences, roughly 34% of them found a single time. Together, the top ten hold 10% to 15% of the sample.

The roughly 39 donors, aged roughly 6 to 90 years, were systemically healthy Caucasian individuals from Russia. About 9.6 milliliters of peripheral blood were collected from each donor into EDTA-treated Vacutainer tubes. Ficoll-Paque density-gradient centrifugation was used to isolate PBMCs, with at least 6 million obtained per sample. Trizol reagent was used to extract total RNA from PBMCs, with at least 5.5 micrograms per sample. The percentages of naive CD45RAhigh/CD27high T cells were determined by flow cytometry on a PBMC aliquot from every donor. The receptor chain draws on TRBV20-1 and TRBJ1-1, and the D gene may be TRBD1, 5 bases matching. The sequence was obtained from a man in his late teens or twenties in good health. The sample was blood. The sequenced DNA is TGCAGTGCTATGGGACCCAACACTGAAGCTTTCTTT. It translates to CSAMGPNTEAFF.